This TCR beta chain is drawn from a study of cytomegalovirus exposure and HLA in healthy donors. Study conclusions and caveats: Per a prior analysis, the majority of TCR beta V segments were productive roughly 90% or roughly 30% of the time. The study labeled 180 or so TCR beta chains cytomegalovirus-associated. At a 0.05 false discovery rate, a later analysis found 16,951 TCR beta sequences to be associated with HLA alleles. With DRB1 most and HLA-C fewest, TCR association rates differed between HLA loci in a later analysis.

The PCR contained 60 Vbeta and 13 Jbeta primers. Generated by immunoSEQ multiplex PCR, the TCRdb table keeps only in-frame clones and is missing some. The table records some 67,000 clones, around 87% of them present only once. This CDR3 region has 15 residues. In germline, CDR1 is SEHNR, CDR2 FQNEAQ (reference sequence). V lost 4 bases and J lost 2; bases outside the gene matches: 5. This clone has a handful of counts. What it binds is not known. The receptor comes from a woman aged 25 to 39 in good health and CMV-seropositive. The chain employs TRBV7-9 and TRBJ2-1, with 7 nucleotides matching TRBD1. Sequenced sample: PBMCs. CDR3 sequence: CASSSGTVAYNEQFF. The DNA of the CDR3 is TGTGCCAGCAGCTCCGGGACAGTCGCCTACAATGAGCAGTTCTTC.